This T cell receptor (beta chain) was captured in a study of OX40 agonist ivuxolimab in advanced cancers. About the study: Patients with hepatocellular carcinoma, melanoma, renal cell or head and neck cancer made up the dose-escalation patients.

Profiled with immunoSEQ multiplex PCR; TCRdb holds only in-frame clones, not every one. Here the sample spans tens of thousands of clones, about 91% being singletons. The study's findings and limits: Expanded clones tended on average to be more numerous among CD8+ T cells than CD4+.

V gave up 5 bases and J gave up 0 bases; unmatched junction bases: 4. Germline lookup yields CDR1 MNHEY and CDR2 SVGAGI. The CDR3 covers 14 residues. This clone was seen a single time. Its antigen is not known. The genes are TRBV6-5 and TRBJ2-7, with 7 bases identical to TRBD1. The TCR was taken from an adult with an advanced solid tumor such as melanoma, head and neck, liver or kidney cancer. This specimen consisted of CD4+ or CD8+ T cells sorted from blood, obtained in a trial of the OX40 agonist ivuxolimab. CDR3 in amino acids: CASSVQGVSYEQYF. The CDR3 bases are TGTGCCAGCAGTGTCCAGGGGGTCTCCTACGAGCAGTACTTC.